The next 14 T cell receptor beta chains were all read from a single sample in a study of T-cell reconstitution after alpha-beta-depleted transplantation in children. During its preparation, the TCRbeta library received unique molecular identifiers. From the PCR reads, TCRdb called clonotypes with MiXCR, one entry per CDR3 protein. The table lists hundreds of thousands of distinct CDR3 sequences, roughly 17% of them singletons. Sequenced material: PBMCs from the stem cell graft donor, taken from the stem cell graft. Every receptor here comes from a human donor who donated a stem cell graft to a child with acute myeloid leukemia.

This clonotype was picked up many times. The V gene is TRBV20-1, the J gene TRBJ2-5, with D possibly TRBD1 on 6 matching bases. The V gene's germline CDR1 is DFQATT and CDR2 SNEGSKA (reference sequence). V was clipped by 3 bases and J by 2 bases, with 22 bases between them. The CDR3 consists of 17 residues. The CDR3: CSARAGDRREVQETQYF. In nucleotides, the CDR3 is TGCAGTGCTAGGGCCGGAGACAGGCGTGAGGTTCAAGAGACCCAGTACTTC.

This clonotype was counted only a few times. The V and J genes are TRBV20-1 and TRBJ1-5, with a possible D match to TRBD1 (5 bases). V was clipped by 6 bases and J by 1 base, with 25 bases between them. Per germline, CDR1 DFQATT and CDR2 SNEGSKA (reference sequence). The CDR3 contains 18 residues. CDR3 bases: TGCAGTGCGGCCTCCGGGACCCTTAAGGGTCAAAGCAATCAGCCCCAGCATTTT. Amino acid sequence: CSAASGTLKGQSNQPQHF.

This clonotype was found many times. The chain employs TRBV24-1 and TRBJ1-2; 8 bases line up with TRBD1. In germline, CDR1 is KGHDR, CDR2 SFDVKD. With V trimmed by 4 bases and J by 4 bases, 4 bases remained unmatched. The CDR3 runs to 14 residues. The CDR3 region has the DNA TGTGCCACCAGTGACAGGGGGCGCTTCTATGGCTACACCTTC. Its translation is CATSDRGRFYGYTF.

This clonotype was counted a few times. The chain carries TRBV11-2 and TRBJ2-5; 14 bases map to TRBD2. CDR3 length: 15 residues. J gave up 3 bases and V 3 bases, and 0 bases lay outside the gene matches. Germline values: CDR1 SGHAT, CDR2 FQNNGV. The CDR3 region has the DNA TGTGCCAGCAGCTTGACTAGCGGGGGGGAAGAGACCCAGTACTTC. As protein: CASSLTSGGEETQYF. Combining the CDR3 with reference TRBV11-2 and TRBJ2-5 gives the whole variable domain EAGVAQSPRYKIIEKRQSVAFWCNPISGHATLYWYQQILGQGPKLLIQFQNNGVVDDSQLPKDRFSAERLKGVDSTLKIQPAKLEDSAVYLCASSLTSGGEETQYFGPGTRLLVL.

The table lists this clonotype with a few counts. The chain has TRBV30 and TRBJ1-3, with TRBD1 as a possible D gene (5 bases). Germline-derived CDR1 and CDR2 are GTSNPN and SVGIG (reference sequence). The CDR3 runs 12 residues. V was clipped by 4 bases and J by 8 bases, with 12 bases between them. CDR3 bases: TGTGCCTGGACCCGACAGAGGTACACCATATATTTT. Its translation is CAWTRQRYTIYF.

This clonotype was counted at least ten times. The chain is built from TRBV9 and TRBJ2-5; a weak D match, TRBD2 (5 bases). CDR3 length: 14 amino acids. Germline V CDR1 and CDR2: SGDLS, YYNGEE. The V end was cut by 3 bases, the J end by 5 bases, with 14 bases between. The CDR3 DNA reads as TGTGCCAGCAGCGCCGCGAGCGGTGAGGAGACCCAGTACTTC. The encoded protein is CASSAASGEETQYF.

This clonotype has only a few counts. The V gene is TRBV25-1, the J gene TRBJ2-1; 10 nucleotides align to TRBD2. Germline trimming cut 10 bases from V and 6 bases from J; bases unmatched to any gene: 9. This CDR3 has 14 amino acids. Germline assignment: CDR1 MGHDK and CDR2 SYGVNS. CDR3 amino acids: CATSSGLASNEQFF. The CDR3 region has the DNA TGTGCCACCTCTTCGGGACTAGCGAGCAATGAGCAGTTCTTC.

The J gene is TRBJ2-7, the V gene TRBV7-2, with D unresolved. The CDR3 has 13 amino acids. Germline V gene lookup returns CDR1 SGHTA and CDR2 FQGNSA. V lost 1 base to trimming and J lost 3 bases, with 7 bases between them. CDR3: CASSLDGIYEQYF. The CDR3 DNA reads as TGTGCCAGCAGCTTAGATGGGATCTACGAGCAGTACTTC. The whole variable domain, remainder taken from reference TRBV7-2 and TRBJ2-7, is GAGVSQSPSNKVTEKGKDVELRCDPISGHTALYWYRQSLGQGLEFLIYFQGNSAPDKSGLPSDRFSAERTGGSVSTLTIQRTQQEDSAVYLCASSLDGIYEQYFGPGTRLTVT.

The gene calls are TRBV5-1 and TRBJ2-3; 8 bases are shared with TRBD1. V trimming: 0 bases; J trimming: 2 bases; junction bases outside the gene matches: 2. The length of the CDR3 is 15 residues. Germline assignment: CDR1 SGHRS and CDR2 YFSETQ. Here the CDR3 DNA reads TGCGCCAGCAGCTTGGTGGGACAGGTCACAGATACGCAGTATTTT. This translates into CASSLVGQVTDTQYF.

This clonotype was picked up many times. The J gene is TRBJ2-2, the V gene TRBV7-8; D gene uncertain. Trimming stripped 5 bases from V and 2 bases from J, with 9 bases between. The CDR3 contains 14 residues. Germline V lookup: CDR1 SGHVS, CDR2 FQNEAQ. CDR3 nucleotides: TGTGCCAGCAGCCCGTCAACTAACACCGGGGAGCTGTTTTTT. Translated, it gives CASSPSTNTGELFF.

This clonotype was seen at least ten times. The J gene is TRBJ2-7, the V gene TRBV6-5; 7 nucleotides match TRBD1. Germline CDR1 MNHEY, CDR2 SVGAGI. The CDR3 is 15 amino acids. V shed 4 bases and J 0 bases; nucleotides not matched to a gene: 6. In DNA, the CDR3 is TGTGCCAGCAGTTCCCGACAGGGTCGCTCCTACGAGCAGTACTTC. Its protein is CASSSRQGRSYEQYF.

This clonotype was counted many times. The rearrangement uses TRBV4-3 and TRBJ2-5, with no clear D. Germline values: CDR1 LGHNA, CDR2 YSLEER. The germline V and J ends were trimmed by 3 bases and 1 base, with 12 bases remaining between them. CDR3 length equals 15 residues. Written as DNA, the CDR3 is TGCGCCAGCAGCCAGAGCTCTATGGCCCAAGAGACCCAGTACTTC. The encoded protein is CASSQSSMAQETQYF.

J is TRBJ2-2 and V is TRBV4-3, with 13 bases fitting TRBD2. This CDR3 region has 15 residues. V shed 5 bases and J 6 bases; nucleotides not matched to a gene: 3. Germline V CDR1 and CDR2: LGHNA, YSLEER. The CDR3 is CASSYGLAGAGELFF. As DNA, the CDR3 is TGCGCCAGCAGCTACGGACTAGCGGGAGCCGGGGAGCTGTTTTTT.

This clonotype was seen a handful of times. The V and J genes are TRBV12-3 or TRBV12-4 and TRBJ1-6, with 8 bases fitting TRBD1. There are 14 residues in the CDR3. With V trimmed by 5 bases and J by 12 bases, 9 bases remained unmatched. The CDR3 nucleotides are TGTGCCAGCAGTCCCGGGACAGGCGGAGGACCCCTCCACTTT. Amino acids: CASSPGTGGGPLHF.